The present TCR beta chain was sequenced within a study of response to subunit inactivated influenza vaccine. TCRdb reprocessed the RT-PCR reads with MiXCR, giving one entry per CDR3 protein. The sample lists 530,000 or so distinct CDR3 sequences, 12% to 15% occurring once. Per germline, CDR1 MNHEY and CDR2 SVGAGI. The CDR3 contains 15 residues. The germline V and J ends were trimmed by 2 bases and 4 bases, with 14 bases remaining between them. This clonotype was obtained from a man aged 45-65 years who received an inactivated influenza vaccine. The source was PBMCs from blood, collected 11 to 12 days after vaccination. The V and J genes are TRBV6-5 and TRBJ1-2, with D hard to call. CDR3 sequence reads: CASSYPIGAFYGYTF. In nucleotides, the CDR3 is TGTGCCAGCAGTTACCCCATTGGAGCTTTCTATGGCTACACCTTC.